A single TCR beta chain is shown here with its context. The antigen is not known. Method: immunoSEQ multiplex PCR; TCRdb's copy keeps in-frame clones and lacks some. The table lists roughly 82,000 clones, nearly 90% of them singletons, with more than 4.5% in the top ten. Time point in this sample: blood 4 weeks post-SBRT, at nephrectomy. Sample treatment: 15 Gy SBRT to primary tumor, nephrectomy 4 weeks later. Nephrectomy followed 15 Gy stereotactic body radiation by 4 weeks. Radiation-treated patients gave blood at baseline, week 2 and week 4. The sample originates from a study of radiation and T cells in renal cell carcinoma. Study-level points and caveats: In blood, top tumor clones expanded by 2 weeks, shrinking by 4.

Germline-derived CDR1 and CDR2 are LGHNA and YSLEER. Trimming took off 1 base at V and 2 bases at J, with 6 bases between the two ends. This CDR3 has 14 amino acids. The material was blood, obtained from a patient whose treatment included radiotherapy and nephrectomy. The source is a woman in her 70s with renal cell carcinoma. V gene TRBV4-3 combines with J gene TRBJ2-1; D is ambiguous. CDR3 region: CASSQVAAYNEQFF. DNA of the CDR3: TGCGCCAGCAGCCAAGTTGCAGCCTACAATGAGCAGTTCTTC.